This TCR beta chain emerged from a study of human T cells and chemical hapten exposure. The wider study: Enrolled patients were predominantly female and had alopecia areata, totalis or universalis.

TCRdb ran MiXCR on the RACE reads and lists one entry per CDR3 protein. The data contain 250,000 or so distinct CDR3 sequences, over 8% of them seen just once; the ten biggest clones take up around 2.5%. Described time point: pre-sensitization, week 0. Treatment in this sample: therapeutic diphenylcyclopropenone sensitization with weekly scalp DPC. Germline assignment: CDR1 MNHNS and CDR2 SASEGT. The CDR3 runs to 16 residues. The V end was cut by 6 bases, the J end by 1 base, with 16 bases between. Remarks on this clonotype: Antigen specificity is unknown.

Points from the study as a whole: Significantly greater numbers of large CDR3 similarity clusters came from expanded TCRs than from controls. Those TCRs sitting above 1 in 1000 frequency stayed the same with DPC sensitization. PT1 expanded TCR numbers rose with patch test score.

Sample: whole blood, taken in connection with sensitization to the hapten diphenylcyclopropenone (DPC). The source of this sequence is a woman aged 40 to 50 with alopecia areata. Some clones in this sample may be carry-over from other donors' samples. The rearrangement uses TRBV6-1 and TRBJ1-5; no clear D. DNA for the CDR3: TGTGCCAGCAGCCCAGTGGTAACGGTAAGCAATCAGCCCCAGCATTTT. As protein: CASSPVVTVSNQPQHF.